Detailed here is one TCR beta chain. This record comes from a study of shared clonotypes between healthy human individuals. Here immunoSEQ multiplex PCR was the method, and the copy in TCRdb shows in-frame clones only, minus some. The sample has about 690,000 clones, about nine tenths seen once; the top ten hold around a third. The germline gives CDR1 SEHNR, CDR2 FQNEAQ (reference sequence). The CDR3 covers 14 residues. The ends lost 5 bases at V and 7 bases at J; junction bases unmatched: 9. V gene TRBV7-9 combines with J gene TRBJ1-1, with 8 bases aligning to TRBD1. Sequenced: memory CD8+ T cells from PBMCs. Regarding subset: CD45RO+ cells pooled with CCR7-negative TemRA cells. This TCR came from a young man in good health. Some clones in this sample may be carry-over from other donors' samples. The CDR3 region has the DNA TGTGCCAGCAGCGGCGACAGGGGCGGTTATGAAGCTTTCTTT. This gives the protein CASSGDRGGYEAFF.